The 30 T cell receptor beta chains listed next were all sequenced from one sample in a study of T-cell memory formation after mild COVID-19. TCRdb fed the 5' RACE reads into MiXCR, producing one record per CDR3 protein. This table holds more than 110,000 distinct CDR3 sequences, 20% to 25% found once. The sample taken for sequencing was PBMCs or a T cell subset sorted from them (not recorded which). The receptors originated from an adult woman who had mild COVID-19 (a few samples of this study predate the infection). Cell type and time point are not known.

The V call is TRBV5-4, the J call TRBJ2-7, with 8 bases aligning to TRBD1. Trimming took 3 bases from V and 2 from J; bases not matched to a gene: 7. The germline V gene has CDR1 SGHNT and CDR2 YYREEE (reference sequence). CDR3 size: 15 residues. CDR3 sequence (DNA): TGTGCCAGCAGCTCCCGGGACAGGAGCACCTACGAGCAGTACTTC. It is translated as CASSSRDRSTYEQYF.

This clonotype was recorded a few times. The rearrangement links TRBV2 to TRBJ2-7; TRBD1 matches 8 bases. V was pared by 3 bases and J by 0 bases, with 7 bases of the junction left unmatched. The CDR3 has 16 amino acids. Germline values: CDR1 SNHLY, CDR2 FYNNEI. As DNA, the CDR3 is TGTGCCAGCAGTGAGGGACAGGCTTATTTCTCCTACGAGCAGTACTTC. Translated: CASSEGQAYFSYEQYF.

The chain joins TRBV6-5 to TRBJ1-1; D may be TRBD1 (5 bases). Looked up from germline, CDR1 is MNHEY and CDR2 is SVGAGI. V was shortened by 0 bases and J by 1 base, with 15 bases between the two germline ends. The CDR3 is 17 amino acids. CDR3 nucleotides: TGTGCCAGCAGTTACTCTAGGGGAGATTTCCAGAACACTGAAGCTTTCTTT. Its translation: CASSYSRGDFQNTEAFF.

The chain joins TRBV10-3 to TRBJ1-6; D gene unclear. The CDR3 contains 13 residues. Germline CDR1 and CDR2: ENHRY and SYGVKD. Trimming shortened V by 4 bases and J by 7 bases, and 8 bases separated the two germline ends. The CDR3 region has the DNA TGTGCCATCAGTGTTGATAGCAATTCACCCCTCCACTTT. It codes for CAISVDSNSPLHF.

This chain links TRBV7-2 with TRBJ2-1; 13 bases are shared with TRBD2. V shed 5 bases, J shed 8 bases, and the junction held 6 bases outside the gene matches. Germline V gene data show CDR1 as SGHTA and CDR2 as FQGNSA. The length of the CDR3 is 15 residues. The CDR3 nucleotides are TGTGCCAGCAGCCCCGGGACTAGCGGGAACGATGAGCAGTTCTTC. The encoded protein is CASSPGTSGNDEQFF.

The gene calls are TRBV29-1 and TRBJ2-1; 10 bases fit TRBD2. This CDR3 is 17 amino acids long. V shed 6 bases, J shed 7 bases, and the junction held 18 bases outside the gene matches. Germline-derived CDR1 and CDR2 are SQVTM and ANQGSEA. The CDR3 nucleotides are TGCAGCGTCTTCCTAGCGGGAGTTGGGGAGAATTGGAATGAGCAGTTCTTC. This encodes CSVFLAGVGENWNEQFF.

The chain joins TRBV19 to TRBJ2-3; perhaps TRBD1 as D (6 bases). Germline values: CDR1 LNHDA, CDR2 SQIVND (reference sequence). The ends were cut back, 3 bases at V and 2 bases at J, with 9 bases in the middle. The CDR3 extends over 14 amino acids. The CDR3 DNA is TGTGCCAGTAGTATCGGACAGATCACAGATACGCAGTATTTT. Translating it yields CASSIGQITDTQYF.

This clonotype was seen just once. The chain employs TRBV6-1 and TRBJ1-1; 11 bases are shared with TRBD1. The CDR3 consists of 16 residues. Germline V CDR1 and CDR2: MNHNS, SASEGT. J was trimmed by 4 bases and V by 4 bases; bases with no gene match: 8. CDR3 sequence reads: CASSGPSGQGVTEAFF. DNA of the CDR3: TGTGCCAGCAGTGGCCCCTCGGGACAGGGGGTCACTGAAGCTTTCTTT.

The chain employs TRBV12-3 or TRBV12-4 and TRBJ2-3; TRBD2 matches at 7 bases. This CDR3 has 15 residues. V was clipped by 3 bases and J by 2 bases; unmatched bases: 5. The chain's CDR3 is CASSFGLAVTDTQYF. The CDR3 DNA reads TGTGCCAGCAGTTTTGGGCTAGCGGTCACAGATACGCAGTATTTT.

This clonotype showed up just a few times. The chain is built from TRBV7-9 and TRBJ1-2; unclear D gene. V dropped 5 bases and J dropped 0 bases, with 10 bases sitting between them. The V gene's germline CDR1 is SEHNR and CDR2 FQNEAQ (reference sequence). This CDR3 comprises 14 residues. In DNA, the CDR3 is TGTGCCAGCAGCCCCCACGAATCTAACTATGGCTACACCTTC. Protein sequence: CASSPHESNYGYTF.

A few counts support this clonotype. The chain links TRBV4-2 to TRBJ1-1; D not certain. V lost 0 bases and J lost 2, with 13 bases in between. This CDR3 spans 16 amino acids. The V gene's germline CDR1 is LGHNA and CDR2 YNFKEQ. The DNA of the CDR3 is TGTGCCAGCAGCCAAGATTGGTCAAGCCTAAACACTGAAGCTTTCTTT. Translating it yields CASSQDWSSLNTEAFF.

The chain is built from TRBV29-1 and TRBJ1-1, with TRBD1 as a possible D gene (5 bases). The CDR3 sequence is 13 residues long. Germline loops: CDR1 SQVTM, CDR2 ANQGSEA. Trimming left V 6 bases short and J 2 bases short, with 13 bases between. CDR3 sequence: CSVGGGLNTEAFF. The CDR3, as DNA: TGCAGCGTGGGGGGAGGGCTCAACACTGAAGCTTTCTTT. Together with reference TRBV29-1 and TRBJ1-1, the CDR3 gives the full variable domain: SAVISQKPSRDICQRGTSLTIQCQVDSQVTMMFWYRQQPGQSLTLIATANQGSEATYESGFVIDKFPISRPNLTFSTLTVSNMSPEDSSIYLCSVGGGLNTEAFFGQGTRLTVV.

The rearrangement joins TRBV11-2 to TRBJ2-1; possible D gene TRBD2, 6 bases. Germline loops: CDR1 SGHAT, CDR2 FQNNGV. V was clipped by 5 bases and J by 5 bases, with 28 bases between them. The CDR3 sequence is 19 residues long. The CDR3 bases are TGTGCCAGCAGCGTAGGGACTCGCGGGGCCTCAGAGGGGCACAATGAGCAGTTCTTC. This sequence encodes CASSVGTRGASEGHNEQFF.

This clonotype was seen a few times. The genes are TRBV12-3 or TRBV12-4 and TRBJ2-7; unclear D gene. This CDR3 is built from 11 residues. Trimming took 6 bases from V and 2 from J, leaving 5 bases between them. The CDR3 is CASSETYEQYF. In DNA, the CDR3 is TGTGCCAGCAGCGAGACCTACGAGCAGTACTTC.

This chain joins TRBV4-3 and TRBJ2-5, with unresolved D. Germline V gene sequence: CDR1 LGHNA, CDR2 YSLEER. The CDR3 is made up of 14 amino acids. V was clipped by 4 bases and J by 2 bases, with 11 bases between them. The CDR3 sequence: CASSPGGEQETQYF. The CDR3 coding sequence is TGCGCCAGCAGCCCCGGTGGGGAACAAGAGACCCAGTACTTC.

A few counts support this clonotype. The CDR3 bases are TGCGCCAGGCCCCTCGGCACAGATACGCAGTATTTT. It specifies CARPLGTDTQYF. The chain joins TRBV5-1 to TRBJ2-3; D call uncertain. Germline lookup yields CDR1 SGHRS and CDR2 YFSETQ. CDR3 length: 12 amino acids. V was cut by 8 bases and J by 1 base, with 8 bases left in between.

A few counts support this clonotype. The J gene is TRBJ1-5, the V gene TRBV19; 9 bases agree with TRBD1. Germline loops: CDR1 LNHDA, CDR2 SQIVND (reference sequence). This CDR3 comprises 14 residues. The trim removed 2 bases at V and 5 bases at J, leaving 1 base unmatched. CDR3 bases: TGTGCCAGTAGTATATGGACAGGGGATCAGCCCCAGCATTTT. Amino acids: CASSIWTGDQPQHF.

V is TRBV3-1 and J is TRBJ2-6, with TRBD1 matching 7 bases. The V gene end was trimmed by 4 bases and the J gene end by 4 bases; junction bases not matched to a gene: 16. Looked up from germline, CDR1 is LGHDT and CDR2 is YNNKEL (reference sequence). The CDR3 has 19 residues. CDR3 in amino acids: CASSPQETGSAEGANVLTF. DNA of the CDR3: TGTGCCAGCAGCCCCCAGGAGACAGGGTCTGCGGAGGGGGCCAACGTCCTGACTTTC.

The chain links TRBV4-1 to TRBJ2-3; D not resolved. The germline V gene encodes CDR1 MGHRA and CDR2 YSYEKL. Trimming removed 3 bases from V and 4 bases from J, with 14 bases in between. The CDR3 spans 15 residues. DNA of the CDR3: TGCGCCAGCAGCCAGTTAGCCACCTCCCCAGATACGCAGTATTTT. Translation: CASSQLATSPDTQYF.

This clonotype came up a few times. Here the CDR3 reads CASSLVASSDTQYF. As DNA, the CDR3 is TGTGCCAGCAGCTTAGTAGCGAGCTCAGATACGCAGTATTTT. The V call is TRBV7-2, the J call TRBJ2-3, with D possibly matching TRBD2 (5 bases). Trimming removed 1 base at V and 4 bases at J, with 9 bases between. The CDR3 loop spans 14 amino acids. Germline CDR1 is SGHTA and CDR2 is FQGNSA.

This clonotype was seen ten or more times. A read error may account for a junction end that differs from germline. J is TRBJ1-1 and V is TRBV12-3 or TRBV12-4; the D is unclear. The CDR3 has 11 amino acids. The CDR3 DNA sequence: TGCGCCAGCAGCCCCGGGACTGAAGCTTTCTTT. Its protein is CASSPGTEAFF.

The sample holds a few counts of this clonotype. The chain combines TRBV4-1 with TRBJ1-2; 8 bases map to TRBD1. The CDR3 covers 17 residues. The V gene's germline CDR1 is MGHRA and CDR2 YSYEKL. The trim removed 1 base at V and 4 bases at J, leaving 11 bases unmatched. This CDR3 reads CASSQVQGDLVVYGYTF. The CDR3 DNA is TGCGCCAGCAGCCAAGTACAGGGGGACCTAGTGGTCTATGGCTACACCTTC.

This clonotype has at least ten counts. This sequence joins TRBV20-1 and TRBJ1-5; D remains ambiguous. Germline values: CDR1 DFQATT, CDR2 SNEGSKA (reference sequence). The CDR3 loop spans 13 amino acids. V lost 1 base and J lost 4, with 8 bases in between. In DNA, the CDR3 is TGCAGTGCTAGAGGGGTTGATAATCAGCCCCAGCATTTT. It codes for CSARGVDNQPQHF.

The CDR3 protein is CASSPDRGREAFF. The CDR3 DNA is TGTGCCAGCAGCCCGGACAGGGGACGTGAAGCTTTCTTT. The chain has TRBV7-9 and TRBJ1-1; 9 nucleotides agree with TRBD1. V trimming: 5 bases; J trimming: 7 bases; junction bases outside the gene matches: 5. This CDR3 has 13 residues. Germline V gene lookup returns CDR1 SEHNR and CDR2 FQNEAQ (reference sequence).

The chain carries TRBV4-2 and TRBJ1-1, with a tentative D call TRBD1 (5 bases). This CDR3 spans 11 amino acids. V was clipped by 7 bases and J by 6 bases, with 9 bases between them. CDR1 LGHNA and CDR2 YNFKEQ come from the germline V gene. In DNA, the CDR3 is TGTGCCAGCACCTTGGGGGCTGAAGCTTTCTTT. Translation: CASTLGAEAFF.

Many counts were recorded for this clonotype. Here the CDR3 reads CASSLVGSLAGGLYNEQFF. As DNA, the CDR3 is TGTGCCAGCAGCTTAGTCGGTAGCCTAGCGGGAGGGCTTTACAATGAGCAGTTCTTC. The chain couples TRBV7-9 to TRBJ2-1; TRBD2 aligns across 12 bases. Germline V gene lookup returns CDR1 SEHNR and CDR2 FQNEAQ (reference sequence). CDR3 length equals 19 residues. The junction had 11 bases not matched to a gene; V was cut back by 1 base and J by 4 bases.

J is TRBJ2-1 and V is TRBV11-2, with D uncertain. With 5 bases removed from V and 7 bases from J, the gap between germline ends came to 9 bases. This CDR3 region has 12 residues. The germline gives CDR1 SGHAT, CDR2 FQNNGV. The CDR3 here is CASSLIRNEQFF. CDR3 DNA sequence: TGTGCCAGCAGCCTGATTAGGAATGAGCAGTTCTTC.

In DNA, the CDR3 is TGTGCCAGCAGCCCCACCGGTAGGGACTCCTTGGAGCTGTTTTTT. Its protein is CASSPTGRDSLELFF. This chain links TRBV7-9 with TRBJ2-2, with D possibly matching TRBD2 (6 bases). CDR1 SEHNR and CDR2 FQNEAQ come from the germline V gene (reference sequence). CDR3 size: 15 residues. The germline V and J ends were trimmed by 5 bases and 10 bases, with 20 bases remaining between them.

This chain links TRBV15 with TRBJ1-1, with 10 nucleotides matching TRBD1. This CDR3 comprises 19 residues. Germline V gene sequence: CDR1 LNHNV, CDR2 YYDKDF (reference sequence). V was clipped by 3 bases and J by 1 base; unmatched bases: 14. CDR3 bases: TGTGCCACCAGCAGTGGGCCGATGGTGGACAGGGGGTGGAACACTGAAGCTTTCTTT. Encoded protein: CATSSGPMVDRGWNTEAFF.

This clonotype showed up just a few times. The chain uses TRBV24-1 and TRBJ2-3; 13 bases map to TRBD2. Trimming took 4 bases from V and 5 from J; bases not matched to a gene: 5. There are 16 residues in the CDR3. From germline, CDR1 is KGHDR and CDR2 SFDVKD. The CDR3 nucleotides are TGTGCCACCAGTGACCCACTAGCGGGAGGGCGAGATACGCAGTATTTT. It encodes CATSDPLAGGRDTQYF.